In its sample, the clone carrying this TCR beta chain was seen many times. TCRdb fed the 5' RACE reads into MiXCR, producing one record per CDR3 protein. The data show roughly 29,000 distinct CDR3 sequences, with approximately 5.6% seen just once and approximately 23% held by the top ten. This sample is drawn from a study of early T cells in non-severe SARS-CoV-2 infection. Germline V gene lookup returns CDR1 GTSNPN and CDR2 SVGIG (reference sequence). CDR3 length equals 13 residues. Trimming cost V 0 bases and J 7 bases, with 12 bases left between them. This chain links TRBV30 with TRBJ2-5; unclear D gene. The sequenced sample was whole blood. The receptor's source is an adult who was a healthcare worker with PCR-confirmed SARS-CoV-2 infection or an uninfected control (not recorded which). DNA of the CDR3: TGTGCCTGGAGTGTCAGTTGGGTAGGGACCCAGTACTTC. The encoded protein is CAWSVSWVGTQYF.